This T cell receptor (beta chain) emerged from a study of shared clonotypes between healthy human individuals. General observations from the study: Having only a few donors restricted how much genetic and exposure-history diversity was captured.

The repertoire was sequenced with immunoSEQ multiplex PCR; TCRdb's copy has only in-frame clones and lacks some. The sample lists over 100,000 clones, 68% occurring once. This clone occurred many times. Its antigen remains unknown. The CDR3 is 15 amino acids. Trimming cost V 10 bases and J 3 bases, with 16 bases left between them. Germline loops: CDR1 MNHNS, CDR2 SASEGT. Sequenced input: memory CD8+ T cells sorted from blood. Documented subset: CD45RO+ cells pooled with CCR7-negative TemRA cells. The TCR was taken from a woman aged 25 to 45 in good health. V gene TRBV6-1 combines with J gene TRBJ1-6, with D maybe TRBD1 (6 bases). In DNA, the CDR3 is TGTGCCACCCTGACCAGGGGAGACTATAATTCACCCCTCCACTTT. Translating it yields CATLTRGDYNSPLHF.